This T cell receptor beta chain emerged from a study of shared clonotypes between healthy human individuals. The CDR3 is 19 residues long. Trimming took 0 bases from V and 0 from J; bases not matched to a gene: 7. Germline V gene sequence: CDR1 SEHNR, CDR2 FQNEAQ (reference sequence). The DNA input per sorted-subset replicate PCR was roughly 210 ng, corresponding to 25,000 to 35,000 T cell genomes. Measured with immunoSEQ multiplex PCR; TCRdb has only the in-frame clones, and not every one. The sample has fewer than 850,000 clones; 90% are singletons. As regards this clone: Its specificity is unknown.

General observations from the study: Naive subsets typically showed greater estimated richness than memory subsets.

This receptor was taken from a man between 18 and 29 years old in good health. Some clones in this sample may be carry-over from other donors' samples. What was sequenced was memory CD8+ T cells from PBMCs. The subset was: CD45RO+ cells pooled with CCR7-negative TemRA cells. The V and J genes are TRBV7-9 and TRBJ2-1; 11 bases are a match to TRBD2. The CDR3 loop reads CASSLAGTSGPSSYNEQFF. The CDR3, as DNA: TGTGCCAGCAGCTTAGCCGGGACTAGCGGTCCTAGCTCCTACAATGAGCAGTTCTTC.